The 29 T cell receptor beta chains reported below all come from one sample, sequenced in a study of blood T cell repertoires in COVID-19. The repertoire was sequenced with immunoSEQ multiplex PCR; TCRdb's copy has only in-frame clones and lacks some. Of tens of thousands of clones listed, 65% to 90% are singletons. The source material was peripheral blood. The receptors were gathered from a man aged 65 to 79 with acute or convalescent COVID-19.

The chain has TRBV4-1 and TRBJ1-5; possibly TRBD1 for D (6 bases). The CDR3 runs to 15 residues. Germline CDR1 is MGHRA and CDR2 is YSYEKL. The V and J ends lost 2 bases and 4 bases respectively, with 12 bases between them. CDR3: CASSQPQGSNQPQHF. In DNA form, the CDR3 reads TGCGCCAGCAGCCAACCACAGGGATCGAATCAGCCCCAGCATTTT.

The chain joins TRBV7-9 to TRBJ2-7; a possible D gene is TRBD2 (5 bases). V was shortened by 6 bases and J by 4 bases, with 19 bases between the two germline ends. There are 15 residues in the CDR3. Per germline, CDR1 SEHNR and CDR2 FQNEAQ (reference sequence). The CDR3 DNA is TGTGCCAGCAGTCAAACAAGCCGGGGTGGTTACGAGCAGTACTTC. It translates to CASSQTSRGGYEQYF.

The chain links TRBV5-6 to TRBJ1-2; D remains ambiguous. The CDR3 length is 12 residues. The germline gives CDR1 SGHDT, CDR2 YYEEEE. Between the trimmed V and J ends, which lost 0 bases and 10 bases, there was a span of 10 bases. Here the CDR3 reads CASSLAAGSYTF. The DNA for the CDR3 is TGTGCCAGCAGCTTGGCCGCGGGGTCCTACACCTTC. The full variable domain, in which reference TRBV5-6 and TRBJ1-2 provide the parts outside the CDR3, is DAGVTQSPTHLIKTRGQQVTLRCSPKSGHDTVSWYQQALGQGPQFIFQYYEEEERQRGNFPDRFSGHQFPNYSSELNVNALLLGDSALYLCASSLAAGSYTFGSGTRLTVV.

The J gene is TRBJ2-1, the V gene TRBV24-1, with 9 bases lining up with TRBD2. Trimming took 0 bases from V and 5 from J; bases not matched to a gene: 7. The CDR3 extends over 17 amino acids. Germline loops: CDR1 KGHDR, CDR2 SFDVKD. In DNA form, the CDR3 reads TGTGCCACCAGTGATTTGAGTCTAGCGGGGCCTAACAATGAGCAGTTCTTC. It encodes CATSDLSLAGPNNEQFF.

The CDR3 spells CASSVGSVSYNEQFF. CDR3 nucleotides: TGTGCCAGCAGCGTAGGTAGCGTATCCTACAATGAGCAGTTCTTC. J is TRBJ2-1 and V is TRBV9, with D possibly being TRBD2 (5 bases). The CDR3 has 15 amino acids. Looked up from germline, CDR1 is SGDLS and CDR2 is YYNGEE. V lost 0 bases and J 1 base, leaving 8 bases between the germline ends.

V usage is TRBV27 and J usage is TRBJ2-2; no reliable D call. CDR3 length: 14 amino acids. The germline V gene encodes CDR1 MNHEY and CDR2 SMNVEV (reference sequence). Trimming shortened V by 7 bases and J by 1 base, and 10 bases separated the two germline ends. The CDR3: CASKRIGNTGELFF. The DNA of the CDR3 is TGTGCCAGCAAGAGGATCGGGAACACCGGGGAGCTGTTTTTT.

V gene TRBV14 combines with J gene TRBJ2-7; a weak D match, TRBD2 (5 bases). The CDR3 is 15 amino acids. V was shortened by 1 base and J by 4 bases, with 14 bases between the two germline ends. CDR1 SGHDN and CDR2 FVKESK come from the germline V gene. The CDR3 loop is CASSQALGGKYEQYF. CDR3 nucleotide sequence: TGTGCCAGCAGCCAAGCGCTTGGAGGAAAGTACGAGCAGTACTTC.

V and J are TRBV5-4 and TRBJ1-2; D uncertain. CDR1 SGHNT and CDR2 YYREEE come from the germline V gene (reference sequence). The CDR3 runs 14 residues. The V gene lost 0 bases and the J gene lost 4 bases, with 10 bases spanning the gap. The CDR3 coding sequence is TGTGCCAGCAGCTTGGGACAAACCATCTATGGCTACACCTTC. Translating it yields CASSLGQTIYGYTF.

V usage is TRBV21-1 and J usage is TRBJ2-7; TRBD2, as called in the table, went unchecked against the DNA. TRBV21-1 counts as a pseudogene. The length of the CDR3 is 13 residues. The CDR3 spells CASGRQDAYEQYV. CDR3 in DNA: TGTGCCAGCGGGAGGCAGGACGCCTACGAGCAGTACGTC.

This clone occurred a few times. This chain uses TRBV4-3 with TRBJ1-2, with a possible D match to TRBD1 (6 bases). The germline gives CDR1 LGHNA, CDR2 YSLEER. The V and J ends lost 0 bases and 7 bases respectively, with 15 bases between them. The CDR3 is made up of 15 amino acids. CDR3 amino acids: CASSQDRGDRGGYTF. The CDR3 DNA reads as TGCGCCAGCAGCCAAGACAGGGGCGATAGAGGTGGCTACACCTTC.

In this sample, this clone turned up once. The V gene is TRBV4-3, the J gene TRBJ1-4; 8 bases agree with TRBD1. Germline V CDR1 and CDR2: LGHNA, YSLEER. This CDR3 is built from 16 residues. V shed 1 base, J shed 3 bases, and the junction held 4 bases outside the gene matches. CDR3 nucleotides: TGCGCCAGCAGCCAAGTTTCAGGGGGCTCTAATGAAAAACTGTTTTTT. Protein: CASSQVSGGSNEKLFF.

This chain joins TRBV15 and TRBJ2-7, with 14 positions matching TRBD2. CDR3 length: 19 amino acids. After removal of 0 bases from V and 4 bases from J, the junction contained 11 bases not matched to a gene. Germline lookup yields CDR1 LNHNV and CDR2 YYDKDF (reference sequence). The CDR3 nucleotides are TGTGCCACCAGCAGAGATAGTTCCCGTGGACTAGCGGGAGGTTACGAGCAGTACTTC. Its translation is CATSRDSSRGLAGGYEQYF.

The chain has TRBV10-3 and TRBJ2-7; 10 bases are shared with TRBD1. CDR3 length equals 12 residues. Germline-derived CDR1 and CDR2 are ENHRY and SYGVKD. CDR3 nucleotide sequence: TGTGCCATCAGTAAGGACAGGGGGGCTCGTCCCGTC. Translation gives CAISKDRGARPV.

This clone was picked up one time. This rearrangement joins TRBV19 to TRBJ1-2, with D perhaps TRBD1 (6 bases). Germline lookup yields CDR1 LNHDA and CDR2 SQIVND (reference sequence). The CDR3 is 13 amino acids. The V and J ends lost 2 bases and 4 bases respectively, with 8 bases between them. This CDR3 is CASSIQGPYGYTF. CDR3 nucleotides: TGTGCCAGTAGTATACAGGGGCCCTATGGCTACACCTTC.

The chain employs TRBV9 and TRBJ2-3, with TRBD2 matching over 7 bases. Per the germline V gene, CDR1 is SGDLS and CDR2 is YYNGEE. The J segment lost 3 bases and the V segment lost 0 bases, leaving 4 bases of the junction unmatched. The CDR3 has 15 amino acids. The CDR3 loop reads CASSVGAGETDTQYF. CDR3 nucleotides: TGTGCCAGCAGCGTAGGGGCGGGGGAAACAGATACGCAGTATTTT. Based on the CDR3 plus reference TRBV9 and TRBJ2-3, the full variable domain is DSGVTQTPKHLITATGQRVTLRCSPRSGDLSVYWYQQSLDQGLQFLIQYYNGEERAKGNILERFSAQQFPDLHSELNLSSLELGDSALYFCASSVGAGETDTQYFGPGTRLTVL.

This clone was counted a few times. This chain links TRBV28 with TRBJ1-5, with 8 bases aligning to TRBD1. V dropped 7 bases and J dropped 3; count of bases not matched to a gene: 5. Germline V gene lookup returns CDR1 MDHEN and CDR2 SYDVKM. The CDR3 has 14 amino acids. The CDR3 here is CASTSGGFNQPQHF. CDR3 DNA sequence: TGTGCCAGCACTTCAGGGGGCTTCAATCAGCCCCAGCATTTT.

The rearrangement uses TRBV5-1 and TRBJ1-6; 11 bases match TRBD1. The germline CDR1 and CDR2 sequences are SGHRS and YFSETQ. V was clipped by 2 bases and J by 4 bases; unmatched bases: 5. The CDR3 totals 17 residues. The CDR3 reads CASSFGTGGLYNSPLHF. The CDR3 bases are TGCGCCAGCAGCTTCGGGACAGGGGGATTGTATAATTCACCCCTCCACTTT.

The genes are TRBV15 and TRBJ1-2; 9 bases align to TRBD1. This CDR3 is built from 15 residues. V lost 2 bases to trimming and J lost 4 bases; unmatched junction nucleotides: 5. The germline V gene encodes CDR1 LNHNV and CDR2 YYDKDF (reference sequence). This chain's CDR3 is CATSRRTGDGYGYTF. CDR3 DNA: TGTGCCACCAGCAGACGGACAGGGGACGGCTATGGCTACACCTTC. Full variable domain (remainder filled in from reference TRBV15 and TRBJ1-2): DAMVIQNPRYQVTQFGKPVTLSCSQTLNHNVMYWYQQKSSQAPKLLFHYYDKDFNNEADTPDNFQSRRPNTSFCFLDIRSPGLGDTAMYLCATSRRTGDGYGYTFGSGTRLTVV.

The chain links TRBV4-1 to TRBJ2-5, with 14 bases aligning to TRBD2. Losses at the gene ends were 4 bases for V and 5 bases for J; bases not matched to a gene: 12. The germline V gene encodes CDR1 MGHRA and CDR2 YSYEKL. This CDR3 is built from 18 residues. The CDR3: CASSPFSVGLAGVETQYF. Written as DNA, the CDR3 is TGCGCCAGCAGCCCATTCTCAGTGGGACTAGCGGGAGTTGAGACCCAGTACTTC.

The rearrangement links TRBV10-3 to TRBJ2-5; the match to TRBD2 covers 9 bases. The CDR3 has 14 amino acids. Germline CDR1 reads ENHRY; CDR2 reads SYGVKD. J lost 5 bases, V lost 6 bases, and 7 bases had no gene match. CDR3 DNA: TGTGCCATCAGGCCGGCGGGGGGGCTTGAGACCCAGTACTTC. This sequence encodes CAIRPAGGLETQYF.

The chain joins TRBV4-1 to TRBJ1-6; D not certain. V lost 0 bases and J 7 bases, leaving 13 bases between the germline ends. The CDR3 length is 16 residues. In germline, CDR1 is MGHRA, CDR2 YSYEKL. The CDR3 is CASSQESHSANSPLHF. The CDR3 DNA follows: TGCGCCAGCAGCCAAGAATCGCACTCCGCCAATTCACCCCTCCACTTT.

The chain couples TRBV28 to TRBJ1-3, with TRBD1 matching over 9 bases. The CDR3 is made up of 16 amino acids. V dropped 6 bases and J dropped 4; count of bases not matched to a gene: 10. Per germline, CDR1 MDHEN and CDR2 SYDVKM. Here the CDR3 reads CASSPQQGAGGNTIYF. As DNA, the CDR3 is TGTGCCAGCAGCCCTCAACAGGGGGCAGGCGGAAACACCATATATTTT.

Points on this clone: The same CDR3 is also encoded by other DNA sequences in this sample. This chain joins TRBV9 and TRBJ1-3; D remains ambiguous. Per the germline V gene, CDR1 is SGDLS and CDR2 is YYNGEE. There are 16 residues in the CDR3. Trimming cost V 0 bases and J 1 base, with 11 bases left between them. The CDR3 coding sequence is TGTGCCAGCAGCGTAGTTCCGGGATCGTCTGGAAACACCATATATTTT. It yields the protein CASSVVPGSSGNTIYF.

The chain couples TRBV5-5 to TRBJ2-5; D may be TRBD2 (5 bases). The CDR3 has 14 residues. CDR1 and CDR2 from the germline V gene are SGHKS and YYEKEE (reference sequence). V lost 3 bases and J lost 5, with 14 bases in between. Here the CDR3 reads CASSSLRTQETQYF. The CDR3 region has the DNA TGTGCCAGCAGCTCCCTCCGGACTCAGGAGACCCAGTACTTC.

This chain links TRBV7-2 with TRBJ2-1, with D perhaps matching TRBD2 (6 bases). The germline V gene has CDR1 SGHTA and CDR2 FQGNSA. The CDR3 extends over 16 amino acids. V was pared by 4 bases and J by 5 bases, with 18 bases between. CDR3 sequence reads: CASSSLLRDLNNEQFF. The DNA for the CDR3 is TGTGCCAGCAGCTCCCTTTTGCGGGACCTAAACAATGAGCAGTTCTTC.

CDR3 sequence: CASRRQLNTEAFF. CDR3 sequence (DNA): TGTGCCAGCAGAAGACAGCTGAACACTGAAGCTTTCTTT. This chain connects TRBV19 to TRBJ1-1, with D possibly matching TRBD1 (5 bases). The germline V gene has CDR1 LNHDA and CDR2 SQIVND (reference sequence). V lost 9 bases and J lost 0, with 11 bases in between. This CDR3 region has 13 residues.

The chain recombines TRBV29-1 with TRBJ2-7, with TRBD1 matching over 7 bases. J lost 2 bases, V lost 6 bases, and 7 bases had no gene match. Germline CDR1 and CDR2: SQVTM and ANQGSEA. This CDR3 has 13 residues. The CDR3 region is CSVSSTGPYEQYF. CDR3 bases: TGCAGCGTCTCTTCGACAGGGCCCTACGAGCAGTACTTC.

The CDR3 nucleotides are TGTGCCAGCAGTTATACGGGACAGGGGGCTGCGCAGTTCTTC. Its translation is CASSYTGQGAAQFF. The chain combines TRBV6-5 with TRBJ2-1, with TRBD1 identical over 12 bases. With 3 bases clipped from V and 12 bases from J, the junction kept 6 bases outside the gene matches. Looked up from germline, CDR1 is MNHEY and CDR2 is SVGAGI. The CDR3 extends over 14 amino acids.

CDR3 DNA sequence: TGTGCCAGCAACACCGGGACTCCTCTTCTAACCGGGGAGCTGTTTTTT. Translating gives CASNTGTPLLTGELFF. The V gene is TRBV5-6, the J gene TRBJ2-2; tentative D call: TRBD2 (6 bases). The V gene lost 6 bases and the J gene lost 5 bases, with 20 bases spanning the gap. There are 16 residues in the CDR3. Germline V CDR1 and CDR2: SGHDT, YYEEEE.